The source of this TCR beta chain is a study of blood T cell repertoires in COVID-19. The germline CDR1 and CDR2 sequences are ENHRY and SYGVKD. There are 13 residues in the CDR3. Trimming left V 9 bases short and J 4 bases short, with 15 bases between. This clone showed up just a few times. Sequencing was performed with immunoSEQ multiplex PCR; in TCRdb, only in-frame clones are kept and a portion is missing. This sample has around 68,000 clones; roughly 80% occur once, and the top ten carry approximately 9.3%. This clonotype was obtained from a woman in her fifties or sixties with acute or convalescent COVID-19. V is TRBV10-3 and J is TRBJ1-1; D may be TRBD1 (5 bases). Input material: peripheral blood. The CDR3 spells CAIGVGQGTEAFF. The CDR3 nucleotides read TGTGCCATTGGGGTCGGTCAGGGCACTGAAGCTTTCTTT.